Listed below are T cell receptor beta chains from one sample, sequenced in a study of CD8 T cells in Susac syndrome. TCRdb passed the immunoSEQ multiplex PCR reads through MiXCR, listing each CDR3 protein once. This table has over 350,000 distinct CDR3 sequences, 85% to 90% appearing once. Sequenced material: CD8+ T cells from PBMCs. These receptors originate from a human donor with multiple sclerosis. The CDR3 runs from the conserved cysteine through the conserved F or W. Each record gives: D gene, V gene, J gene, clone size, CDR3 protein, CDR3 DNA. D genes are given only for firm matches. Part of the rows lack a size; the others show once, few, many or a class for expanded clones.

TRBD1	TRBV5-5	TRBJ1-3	.	CASSLDRGSGNTIYF	TGTGCCAGCAGCTTGGACAGGGGCTCTGGAAACACCATATATTTT
.	TRBV2	TRBJ1-5	few	CASSDGGSNQPQHF	TGTGCCAGCAGTGATGGTGGCTCCAATCAGCCCCAGCATTTT
.	TRBV20-1	TRBJ1-4	.	CSASRTATNEKLFF	TGCAGTGCTTCACGGACCGCAACTAATGAAAAACTGTTTTTT
.	TRBV30	TRBJ1-1	.	CAWSGGGGEAFF	TGTGCCTGGAGTGGCGGGGGCGGTGAAGCTTTCTTT
.	TRBV6-1	TRBJ2-3	.	CASSVDYDTQYF	TGTGCCAGCAGCGTGGACTATGATACGCAGTATTTT
.	TRBV19	TRBJ1-5	.	CASSLWDGIDSNQPQHF	TGTGCCAGTAGTCTATGGGACGGGATCGATAGCAATCAGCCCCAGCATTTT
.	TRBV28	TRBJ2-7	few	CASRDGYEQYF	TGTGCCAGCCGGGACGGCTACGAGCAGTACTTC
.	TRBV20-1	TRBJ1-6	.	CSARLSEGSSPLHF	TGCAGTGCAAGGTTATCCGAGGGGAGTTCACCCCTCCACTTT
.	TRBV27	TRBJ1-1	.	CASSFRDNTEAFF	TGTGCCAGCAGTTTCCGGGACAACACTGAAGCTTTCTTT
.	TRBV4-1	TRBJ1-1	.	CASSPPSGIVMNTEAFF	TGCGCCAGCAGCCCTCCCTCAGGGATAGTGATGAACACTGAAGCTTTCTTT
.	TRBV27	TRBJ1-2	.	CASSPPGRVNGYTF	TGTGCCAGCAGTCCACCCGGGAGGGTAAATGGCTACACCTTC
.	TRBV5-1	TRBJ2-1	.	CASSSGRARSEQFF	TGCGCCAGCAGCTCGGGACGGGCTAGGAGTGAGCAGTTCTTC
.	TRBV7-9	TRBJ2-3	.	CASSFSESTDTQYF	TGTGCCAGCAGCTTTTCAGAGAGCACAGATACGCAGTATTTT
TRBD1	TRBV2	TRBJ2-3	.	CASPPDRGRTDTQYF	TGTGCCAGCCCCCCAGACAGGGGGCGCACAGATACGCAGTATTTT
.	TRBV9	TRBJ2-2	once	CASSVSQGSTSAKNTGELFF	TGTGCCAGCAGCGTGTCCCAGGGGTCTACGTCCGCAAAGAACACCGGGGAGCTGTTTTTT
.	TRBV21-1	TRBJ1-1	.	CASDWGRTEKVTNTEAFF	TGTGCCAGCGATTGGGGAAGGACAGAAAAGGTAACGAACACTGAAGCTTTCTTT
.	TRBV5-1	TRBJ1-2	.	CASSLTQTDFNYGYTF	TGCGCCAGCAGCTTGACCCAGACCGATTTTAACTATGGCTACACCTTC
.	TRBV6-1	TRBJ2-5	.	CASSSIETQYF	TGTGCCAGCAGTTCGATTGAGACCCAGTACTTC
TRBD1	TRBV29-1	TRBJ2-6	.	CNVEGEGTGGAPGANVLTF	TGCAACGTTGAAGGTGAAGGGACAGGGGGCGCCCCTGGGGCCAACGTCCTGACTTTC
TRBD1	TRBV4-1	TRBJ2-1	.	CASSQVGQGRDEQFF	TGCGCCAGCAGCCAAGTAGGACAGGGGAGGGATGAGCAGTTCTTC
.	TRBV7-9	TRBJ2-7	.	CASSWPGQPYEQYF	TGTGCCAGCAGCTGGCCGGGACAACCCTACGAGCAGTACTTC
.	TRBV4-1	TRBJ1-1	.	CASSPDISTEAFF	TGCGCCAGCAGCCCAGATATCTCGACTGAAGCTTTCTTT
.	TRBV28	TRBJ2-5	few	CASRRGETQYF	TGTGCCAGTCGCCGGGGCGAGACCCAGTACTTC
.	TRBV9	TRBJ2-5	.	CASSPPIGPLGQTQYF	TGTGCCAGCAGCCCACCTATTGGCCCACTGGGGCAGACCCAGTACTTC
.	TRBV20-1	TRBJ1-1	.	CSASTGMNTEAFF	TGCAGTGCTAGTACCGGGATGAACACTGAAGCTTTCTTT
.	TRBV21-1	TRBJ1-6	.	CASFSRDPSNNSPLHF	TGTGCCAGCTTTAGCCGGGACCCCTCAAATAATTCACCCCTCCACTTT
.	TRBV7-9	TRBJ2-7	.	CASRYEEDEQYF	TGTGCCAGCAGATACGAAGAGGACGAGCAGTACTTC
.	TRBV29-1	TRBJ1-1	.	CSDLLGTEAFF	TGCAGCGACCTATTGGGCACTGAAGCTTTCTTT
TRBD2	TRBV6-5	TRBJ2-1	few	CASSSPGLAGYNEQFF	TGTGCCAGCAGTTCCCCAGGACTAGCGGGTTACAATGAGCAGTTCTTC
.	TRBV6-5	TRBJ2-4	.	CASSSPMGEGLENIQYF	TGTGCCAGCAGTTCCCCCATGGGTGAGGGGTTGGAAAACATTCAGTACTTC
TRBD2	TRBV28	TRBJ2-7	.	CASSFELAGVDEQYF	TGTGCCAGCAGTTTCGAACTAGCGGGAGTCGACGAGCAGTACTTC
.	TRBV27	TRBJ1-2	.	CASRDDFRGGGYTF	TGTGCCAGCAGAGACGATTTCCGGGGAGGCGGCTACACCTTC
.	TRBV6-8	TRBJ1-1	.	CASSPRDANTEAFF	TGTGCCAGCAGTCCCCGGGATGCGAACACTGAAGCTTTCTTT
.	TRBV10-3	TRBJ2-7	.	CAISESRERSYEQYF	TGTGCCATCAGCGAATCGAGGGAGAGGAGTTACGAGCAGTACTTC
.	TRBV12-3/TRBV12-4	TRBJ2-3	.	CASSFLRRSGDTQYF	TGTGCCAGCAGTTTTCTCAGGCGGTCGGGAGATACGCAGTATTTT
.	TRBV27	TRBJ1-1	.	CASSTGLLNTEAFF	TGTGCCAGCAGTACGGGGCTTCTGAACACTGAAGCTTTCTTT
TRBD2	TRBV7-8	TRBJ2-7	.	CASSPGLEKQYF	TGTGCCAGCAGCCCCGGACTAGAGAAGCAGTACTTC
TRBD1	TRBV29-1	TRBJ1-2	.	CSVEPSGTGEGGYTF	TGCAGCGTTGAACCCTCCGGGACAGGAGAGGGGGGCTACACCTTC
.	TRBV7-9	TRBJ1-4	.	CASSFGRTSGTNEKLFF	TGTGCCAGCAGCTTTGGACGAACCTCGGGAACTAATGAAAAACTGTTTTTT
.	TRBV7-2	TRBJ2-7	.	CASSWADQTYEQYF	TGTGCCAGCAGCTGGGCAGACCAAACCTACGAGCAGTACTTC
.	TRBV27	TRBJ2-7	.	CASSLRAGAEQYF	TGTGCCAGCAGTTTACGGGCAGGGGCCGAGCAGTACTTC